The 4 T cell receptor beta chains below come from one sample, sequenced in a study of T-cell memory formation after mild COVID-19. TCRdb passed the 5' RACE reads through MiXCR, listing each CDR3 protein once. There are about 340,000 distinct CDR3 sequences in the sample; 20% to 25% occur only once, and 12% lies in the top ten. The sample comprised PBMCs or a T cell subset sorted from them (not recorded which). The source of these receptors is an adult woman who had mild COVID-19 (a few samples of this study predate the infection). Cell type and time point are not known.

V gene TRBV20-1 combines with J gene TRBJ2-7; TRBD2 aligns across 10 bases. J was trimmed by 1 base and V by 6 bases; bases with no gene match: 3. The germline V gene encodes CDR1 DFQATT and CDR2 SNEGSKA (reference sequence). The CDR3 consists of 13 residues. CDR3 region: CSASLAGSYEQYF. CDR3 DNA sequence: TGCAGTGCCTCACTAGCGGGATCCTACGAGCAGTACTTC.

The CDR3 DNA follows: TGTGCCAGCAGCTTCCTTGGCACCGAGAACTATGGCTACACCTTC. It yields the protein CASSFLGTENYGYTF. This chain connects TRBV9 to TRBJ1-2; D gene unclear. The CDR3 spans 15 residues. With 4 bases removed from V and 2 bases from J, the gap between germline ends came to 15 bases. Germline loops: CDR1 SGDLS, CDR2 YYNGEE.

This clonotype was observed a few times. This chain connects TRBV4-2 to TRBJ2-7, with 12 positions matching TRBD1. CDR1 and CDR2 (germline): LGHNA, YNFKEQ. The CDR3 covers 16 residues. Unmatched junction bases numbered 6, after V lost 1 base and J lost 5 bases. CDR3 in DNA: TGTGCCAGCAGCCAAGGGCTCCGGGACAGGGGGCACGAGCAGTACTTC. Its translation: CASSQGLRDRGHEQYF.

The V gene is TRBV7-9, the J gene TRBJ1-1, with 10 bases aligning to TRBD1. V shed 5 bases and J 5 bases; nucleotides not matched to a gene: 8. The CDR3 totals 15 residues. Germline V gene data show CDR1 as SEHNR and CDR2 as FQNEAQ (reference sequence). CDR3 in DNA: TGTGCCAGCAGCCCCCCCGGGACAGGGGATACTGAAGCTTTCTTT. This encodes CASSPPGTGDTEAFF.